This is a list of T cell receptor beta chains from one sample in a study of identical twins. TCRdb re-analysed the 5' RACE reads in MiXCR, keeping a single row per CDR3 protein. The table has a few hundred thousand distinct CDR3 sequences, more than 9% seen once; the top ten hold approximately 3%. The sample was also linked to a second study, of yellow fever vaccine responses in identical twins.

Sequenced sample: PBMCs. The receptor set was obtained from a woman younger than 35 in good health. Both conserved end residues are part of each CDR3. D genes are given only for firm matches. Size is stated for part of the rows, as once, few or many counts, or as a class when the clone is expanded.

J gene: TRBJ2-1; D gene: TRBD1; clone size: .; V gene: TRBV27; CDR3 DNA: TGTGCCTTCTGTTTATCGGACAGGTCGCCCCCATTCGACAATGAGCAGTTCTTC; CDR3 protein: CAFCLSDRSPPFDNEQFF
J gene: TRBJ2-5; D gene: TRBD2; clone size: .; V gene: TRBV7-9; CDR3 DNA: TGTGCCAGCAGCCCCCGACTAGCGGGAGAGCGGGAGACCCAGTACTTC; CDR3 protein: CASSPRLAGERETQYF
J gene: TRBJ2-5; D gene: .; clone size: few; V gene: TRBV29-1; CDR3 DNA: TGCAGCGTTGAAGATAATAGGGAGACCCAGTACTTC; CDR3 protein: CSVEDNRETQYF
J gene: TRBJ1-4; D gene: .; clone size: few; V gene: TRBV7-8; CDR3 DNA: TGTGCCAGCAGCTTATTGGTAGCGCGAATAGCAACTAATGAAAAACTGTTTTTT; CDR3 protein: CASSLLVARIATNEKLFF
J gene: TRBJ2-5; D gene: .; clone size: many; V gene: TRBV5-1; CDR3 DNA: TGCGCCAGCAGATATATGAGTAACCAAGAGACCCAGTACTTC; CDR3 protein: CASRYMSNQETQYF
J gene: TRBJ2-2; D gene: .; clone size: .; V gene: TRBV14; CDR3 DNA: TGTGCCAGCAGCCAACAGGCCAGGGGCACCGGGGAGCTGTTTTTT; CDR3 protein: CASSQQARGTGELFF
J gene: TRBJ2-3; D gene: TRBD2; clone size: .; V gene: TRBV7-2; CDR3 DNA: TGTGCCAGCAGCTTAGCACTAGCGGGGGGGCCGGGGTCTACAGATACGCAGTATTTT; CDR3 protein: CASSLALAGGPGSTDTQYF
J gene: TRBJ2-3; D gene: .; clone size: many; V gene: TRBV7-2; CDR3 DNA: TGTGCCAGCAGCTTAGGAGGGAATACGCAGTATTTT; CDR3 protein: CASSLGGNTQYF
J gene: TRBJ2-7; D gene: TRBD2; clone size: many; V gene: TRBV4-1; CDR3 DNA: TGCGCCAGCAGCCAAGTTTTTACGACTAGCCCGACCTCCTACGAGCAGTACTTC; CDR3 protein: CASSQVFTTSPTSYEQYF
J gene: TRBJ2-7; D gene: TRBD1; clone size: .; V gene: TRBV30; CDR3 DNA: TGTGCCTGGGGGACAGGGTCGGCCTACGAGCAGTACTTC; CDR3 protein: CAWGTGSAYEQYF
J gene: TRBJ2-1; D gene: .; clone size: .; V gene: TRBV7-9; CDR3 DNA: TGTGCCAGCAGCCCGGGCTCTTCGAGCGGGCTTAGGGATGAGCAGTTCTTC; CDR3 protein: CASSPGSSSGLRDEQFF
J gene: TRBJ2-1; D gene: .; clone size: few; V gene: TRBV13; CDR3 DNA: TGTGCCAGCAGCCTAATTATGAATGAGCAGTTCTTC; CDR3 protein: CASSLIMNEQFF
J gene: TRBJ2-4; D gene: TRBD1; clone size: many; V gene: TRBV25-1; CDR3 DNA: TGTGCCAGCAGTGGACAGGGGATTAAAAACATTCAGTACTTC; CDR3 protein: CASSGQGIKNIQYF
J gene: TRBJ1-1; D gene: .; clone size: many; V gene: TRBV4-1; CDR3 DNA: TGCGCCAGCAGCCAATCGCCAGCGAGGACTGAAGCTTTCTTT; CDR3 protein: CASSQSPARTEAFF
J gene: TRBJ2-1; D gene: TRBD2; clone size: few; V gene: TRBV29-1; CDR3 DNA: TGCAGCGGTGCGGGACTAGCGGCCTACAATGAGCAGTTCTTC; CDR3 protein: CSGAGLAAYNEQFF
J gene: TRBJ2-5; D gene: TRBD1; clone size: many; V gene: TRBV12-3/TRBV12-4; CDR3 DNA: TGTGCCAGCAGGGGACAGGTCGAAGAGACCCAGTACTTC; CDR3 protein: CASRGQVEETQYF
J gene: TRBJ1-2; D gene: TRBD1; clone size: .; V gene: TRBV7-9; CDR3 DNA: TGTGCCAGCAGCCGGCAGGGGGTTGACTATGGCTACACCTTC; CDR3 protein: CASSRQGVDYGYTF
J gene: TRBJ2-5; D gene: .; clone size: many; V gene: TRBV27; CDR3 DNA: TGTGCCAGCAGTTTTACTTCGCTAGGGTCCGAGACCCAGTACTTC; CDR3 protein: CASSFTSLGSETQYF
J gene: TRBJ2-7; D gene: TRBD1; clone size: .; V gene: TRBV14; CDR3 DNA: TGTGCCAGCAGAAAACAGGGGATGAACGAGCAGTACTTC; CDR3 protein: CASRKQGMNEQYF
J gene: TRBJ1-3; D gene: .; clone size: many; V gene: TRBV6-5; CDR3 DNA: TGTGCCAGCAGTTACAGCCAGTGGAAGGGCCGACCTGGAAACACCATATATTTT; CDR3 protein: CASSYSQWKGRPGNTIYF
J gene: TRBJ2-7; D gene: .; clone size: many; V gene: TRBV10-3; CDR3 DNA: TGTGCCATCGGGGGGGGGGACAGAACCGAGCAGTACTTC; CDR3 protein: CAIGGGDRTEQYF
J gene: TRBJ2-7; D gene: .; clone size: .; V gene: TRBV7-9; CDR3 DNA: TGTGCCAGCAGCACCTTGGACCGAGGGGGCTACGAGCAGTACTTC; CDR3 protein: CASSTLDRGGYEQYF
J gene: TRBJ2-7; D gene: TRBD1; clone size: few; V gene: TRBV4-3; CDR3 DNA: TGCGCCAGCAGCCCAGGTTTACAGGGGACCTACGAGCAGTACTTC; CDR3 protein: CASSPGLQGTYEQYF
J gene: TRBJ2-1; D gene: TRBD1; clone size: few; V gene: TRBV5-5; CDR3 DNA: TGTGCCAGCAGCCTAATGGGAACAGGGGTCGGCTACAATGAGCAGTTCTTC; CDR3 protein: CASSLMGTGVGYNEQFF
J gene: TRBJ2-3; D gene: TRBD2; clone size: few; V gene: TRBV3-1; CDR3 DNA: TGTGCCAGCAGCCAAGATCTGGAGACTAGCGGCACAGATACGCAGTATTTT; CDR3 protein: CASSQDLETSGTDTQYF
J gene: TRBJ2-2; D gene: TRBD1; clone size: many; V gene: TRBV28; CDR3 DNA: TGTGCCAGCAGTTCCCCCTGGCAGGGGGCCTCGGGGGAGCTGTTTTTT; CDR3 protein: CASSSPWQGASGELFF
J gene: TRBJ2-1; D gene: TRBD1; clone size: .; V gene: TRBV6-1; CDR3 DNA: TGTGCCAGCAGCTGGGGGACAGGAGAGCACAATGAGCAGTTCTTC; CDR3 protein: CASSWGTGEHNEQFF
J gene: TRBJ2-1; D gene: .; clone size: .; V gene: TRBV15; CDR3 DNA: TGTGCCACCAGAGAGGACTCGGGGTATGAGCAGTTCTTC; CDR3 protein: CATREDSGYEQFF
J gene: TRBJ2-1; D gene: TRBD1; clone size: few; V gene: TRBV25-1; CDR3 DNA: TGTGCCAGCAGTTTCCAGGGGGTGGGTGAGCAGTTCTTC; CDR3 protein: CASSFQGVGEQFF
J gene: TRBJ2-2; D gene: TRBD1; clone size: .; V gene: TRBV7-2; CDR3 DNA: TGTGCCAGCAGCTTAGCGGGACAGGGATCGGTCGGGGAGCTGTTTTTT; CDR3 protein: CASSLAGQGSVGELFF
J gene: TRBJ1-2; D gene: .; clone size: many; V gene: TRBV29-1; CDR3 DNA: TGCAGCGTTGAAGATCCCAGGGGCGGCTATGGCTACACCTTC; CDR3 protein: CSVEDPRGGYGYTF
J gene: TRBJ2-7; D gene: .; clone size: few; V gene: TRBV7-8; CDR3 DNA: TGTGCCAGCAGCTCCCTGGGGGCTGTCTACGAGCAGTACTTC; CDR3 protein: CASSSLGAVYEQYF
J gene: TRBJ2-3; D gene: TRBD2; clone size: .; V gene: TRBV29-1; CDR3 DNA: TGCAGCGTTGTACCTAGCGGGAGCGGAGACACGCAGTATTTT; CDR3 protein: CSVVPSGSGDTQYF
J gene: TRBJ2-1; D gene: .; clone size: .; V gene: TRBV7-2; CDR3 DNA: TGTGTCAGCAGCTTACGCGATGAGCAGTTCTTC; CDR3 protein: CVSSLRDEQFF
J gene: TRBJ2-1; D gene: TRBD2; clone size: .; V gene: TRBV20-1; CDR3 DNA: TGCAGTGCTGGGACTAGCGGGGGAGACAATGAGCAGTTCTTC; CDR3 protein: CSAGTSGGDNEQFF
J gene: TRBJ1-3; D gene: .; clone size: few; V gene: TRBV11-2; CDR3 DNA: TGTGCCAGCAGCTTGGGGGTACAATCTGGAAACACCATATATTTT; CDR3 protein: CASSLGVQSGNTIYF
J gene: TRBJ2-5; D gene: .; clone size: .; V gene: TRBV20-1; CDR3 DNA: TGCAGTGCTAGTTCCGTAAAAGAGACCCAGTACTTC; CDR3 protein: CSASSVKETQYF
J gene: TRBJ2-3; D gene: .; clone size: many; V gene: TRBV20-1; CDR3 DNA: TGCAGTGCGCCTGCCGGGACCCCGAGCACAGATACGCAGTATTTT; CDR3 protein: CSAPAGTPSTDTQYF
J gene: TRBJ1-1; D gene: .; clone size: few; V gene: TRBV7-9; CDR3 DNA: TGTGCCAGCAGCCAGAATACAGAAGTAAACACTGAAGCTTTCTTT; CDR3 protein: CASSQNTEVNTEAFF
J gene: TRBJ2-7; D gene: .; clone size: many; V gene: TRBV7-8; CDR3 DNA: TGTGCCAGCAGCCGAAGGGGTTCCTACGAGCAGTACTTC; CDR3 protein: CASSRRGSYEQYF
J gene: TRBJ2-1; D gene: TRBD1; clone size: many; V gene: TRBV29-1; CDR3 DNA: TGCAGCGTTGTCGGACAGGGCAAGGACAATGAGCAGTTCTTC; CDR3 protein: CSVVGQGKDNEQFF
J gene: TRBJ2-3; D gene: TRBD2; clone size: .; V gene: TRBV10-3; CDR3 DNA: TGTGCCATCAGAGATAGCGGGAGGGGTGATACGCAGTATTTT; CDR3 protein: CAIRDSGRGDTQYF
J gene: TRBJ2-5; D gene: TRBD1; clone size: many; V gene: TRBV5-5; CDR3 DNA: TGTGCCAGCAGCTTGGCCGGGGGGACAGGGGGTGAGACCCAGTACTTC; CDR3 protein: CASSLAGGTGGETQYF